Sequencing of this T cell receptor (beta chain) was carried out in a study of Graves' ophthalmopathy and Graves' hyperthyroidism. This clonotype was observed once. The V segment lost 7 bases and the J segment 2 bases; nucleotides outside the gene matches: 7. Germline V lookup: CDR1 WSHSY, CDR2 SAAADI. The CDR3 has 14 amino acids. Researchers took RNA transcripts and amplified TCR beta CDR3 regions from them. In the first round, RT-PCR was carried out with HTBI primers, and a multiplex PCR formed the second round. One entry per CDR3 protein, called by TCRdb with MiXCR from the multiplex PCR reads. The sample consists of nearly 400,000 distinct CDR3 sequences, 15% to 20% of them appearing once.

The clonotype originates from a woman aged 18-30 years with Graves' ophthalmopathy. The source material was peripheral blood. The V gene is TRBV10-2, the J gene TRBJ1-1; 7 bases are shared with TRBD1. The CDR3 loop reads CASTVAGGNTEAFF. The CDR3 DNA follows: TGCGCCAGCACCGTAGCAGGGGGTAACACTGAAGCTTTCTTT.